These 27 T cell receptor beta chains originate from one sample sequenced in a study of OX40 agonist ivuxolimab in advanced cancers. Clones were read by immunoSEQ multiplex PCR, and TCRdb kept only the in-frame ones, dropping some. The sample carries 72,000 or so clones, less than 85% recorded once. The source material was CD4+ or CD8+ T cells sorted from blood, sampled in a trial of the OX40 agonist ivuxolimab. Receptor source: an adult with an advanced solid tumor such as melanoma, head and neck, liver or kidney cancer.

The chain joins TRBV6-6 to TRBJ2-1; 11 nucleotides match TRBD1. This CDR3 comprises 15 residues. Germline CDR1 is MNHNY and CDR2 is SVGAGI (reference sequence). Trimming at V came to 6 bases and at J to 5 bases, leaving 6 bases not matched to a gene. The CDR3 nucleotides read TGTGCCAGCAGCCCCGGGACAGGGGGAAACAATGAGCAGTTCTTC. Translation gives CASSPGTGGNNEQFF.

This clone was detected only once. This chain uses TRBV5-5 with TRBJ2-7; D unclear. The length of the CDR3 is 14 residues. Germline V gene sequence: CDR1 SGHKS, CDR2 YYEKEE (reference sequence). V lost 0 bases and J lost 3, with 10 bases in between. The CDR3 DNA is TGTGCCAGCAGCTTGGGGCAGGAGCTCTACGAGCAGTACTTC. Translated: CASSLGQELYEQYF.

This rearrangement joins TRBV6-4 to TRBJ2-2, with TRBD2 identical over 8 bases. With 9 bases clipped from V and 1 base from J, the junction kept 4 bases outside the gene matches. The CDR3 runs 14 residues. Per the germline V gene, CDR1 is MRHNA and CDR2 is SNTAGT. The CDR3 nucleotides read TGTGCCAGGCTAGCGGGCTTGAACACCGGGGAGCTGTTTTTT. It codes for CARLAGLNTGELFF.

The chain joins TRBV5-6 to TRBJ1-4; TRBD1 aligns across 9 bases. Unmatched junction bases numbered 1, after V lost 2 bases and J lost 8 bases. Looked up from germline, CDR1 is SGHDT and CDR2 is YYEEEE. The CDR3 sequence is 13 residues long. The CDR3 is CASSLQGAEKLFF. CDR3 nucleotides: TGTGCCAGCAGCTTACAGGGGGCGGAAAAACTGTTTTTT.

This clone has only a few counts. The chain carries TRBV18 and TRBJ1-5, with TRBD1 as a possible D gene (6 bases). Germline CDR1 is KGHSH and CDR2 is LQKENI. Trimming removed 6 bases at V and 7 bases at J, with 16 bases between. The CDR3 runs to 14 residues. The CDR3 nucleotides are TGTGCCAGCTCCCCCACGGGGGGCGGGCAGCCCCAGCATTTT. It yields the protein CASSPTGGGQPQHF.

The sample holds a few counts of this clone. The chain links TRBV18 to TRBJ1-4, with 8 nucleotides matching TRBD1. Germline CDR1 KGHSH, CDR2 LQKENI. This CDR3 region has 21 residues. The CDR3 DNA reads as TGTGAGGACAGGGCGCCCCCCGAAGACCTGTCCGAAGCTGCTACTAATGAAAAACTGTTTTTT. As protein: CEDRAPPEDLSEAATNEKLFF.

Comments on this clone: At the DNA level, this CDR3 is encoded by other sequences in the same sample as well. V gene TRBV30 combines with J gene TRBJ2-3; D not certain. CDR3 length: 11 residues. V lost 0 bases to trimming and J lost 5 bases, with 3 bases between them. Germline V lookup: CDR1 GTSNPN, CDR2 SVGIG (reference sequence). The CDR3 region is CAWSVRDTQYF. The DNA for the CDR3 is TGTGCCTGGAGTGTCCGAGATACGCAGTATTTT. The whole variable domain, filled in from reference TRBV30 and TRBJ2-3, reads SQTIHQWPATLVQPVGSPLSLECTVEGTSNPNLYWYRQAAGRGLQLLFYSVGIGQISSEVPQNLSASRPQDRQFILSSKKLLLSDSGFYLCAWSVRDTQYFGPGTRLTVL.

This clone was observed once. The chain links TRBV6-6 to TRBJ1-2; a possible D gene is TRBD1 (6 bases). The CDR3 runs to 15 residues. CDR1 is MNHNY and CDR2 is SVGAGI in the germline V gene (reference sequence). Trimming removed 5 bases at V and 3 bases at J, with 16 bases between. For the CDR3, the DNA is TGTGCCAGCAGTCCCGTCAGGGGAGAGGACTATGGCTACACCTTC. As protein: CASSPVRGEDYGYTF.

For the CDR3, the DNA is TGCGCCATCAAACATCCCAGTCAGGCTAGAGGCCCTGAAGCTTTCTTT. Translating it yields CAIKHPSQARGPEAFF. The V gene is TRBV10-1, the J gene TRBJ1-1; D remains unclear. The V end was cut by 10 bases, the J end by 6 bases, with 27 bases between. The length of the CDR3 is 16 residues. Germline CDR1 reads WNHNN; CDR2 reads SYGVQD (reference sequence).

The rearrangement uses TRBV28 and TRBJ2-2; 9 nucleotides align to TRBD1. Unmatched junction bases numbered 2, after V lost 1 base and J lost 5 bases. CDR1 and CDR2 from the germline V gene are MDHEN and SYDVKM. The CDR3 is 15 residues long. The CDR3 coding sequence is TGTGCCAGCAGTTTATTAGGACAGGGGACCGGGGAGCTGTTTTTT. It specifies CASSLLGQGTGELFF.

This chain connects TRBV7-6 to TRBJ1-2, with 7 bases lining up with TRBD1. The CDR3 consists of 15 residues. V shed 2 bases and J 6 bases; nucleotides not matched to a gene: 9. The germline gives CDR1 SGHVS, CDR2 FNYEAQ. The CDR3 protein is CASSLLRTGDHGYTF. The CDR3 nucleotides are TGTGCCAGCAGCTTATTGCGAACAGGGGACCATGGCTACACCTTC.

J is TRBJ2-7 and V is TRBV5-6; 10 positions match TRBD1. V lost 4 bases to trimming and J lost 4 bases; unmatched junction nucleotides: 8. Germline assignment: CDR1 SGHDT and CDR2 YYEEEE. The CDR3 runs 15 residues. This CDR3 reads CASSTGTGVPYEQYF. CDR3 nucleotides: TGTGCCAGCAGCACCGGGACAGGGGTCCCATACGAGCAGTACTTC.

The chain links TRBV18 to TRBJ1-2, with a possible D match to TRBD1 (6 bases). The germline gives CDR1 KGHSH, CDR2 LQKENI. CDR3 length: 14 residues. The V gene lost 0 bases and the J gene lost 7 bases, with 12 bases spanning the gap. The DNA for the CDR3 is TGTGCCAGCTCACCACCGAGGGGGTCCGGTGGCTACACCTTC. It translates to CASSPPRGSGGYTF.

This clone was seen more than once but under ten times. The chain has TRBV28 and TRBJ2-7; 7 nucleotides align to TRBD2. The CDR3 contains 15 residues. Germline CDR1 is MDHEN and CDR2 is SYDVKM. V gave up 8 bases and J gave up 4 bases; unmatched junction bases: 14. The CDR3 DNA follows: TGTGCCAGCCATCAACTGGCGGGAGCGCGATACGAGCAGTACTTC. It translates to CASHQLAGARYEQYF.

This chain uses TRBV5-6 with TRBJ2-5; D ambiguous. V lost 0 bases and J 4 bases, leaving 7 bases between the germline ends. The V gene's germline CDR1 is SGHDT and CDR2 YYEEEE. This CDR3 has 13 amino acids. The CDR3 DNA sequence: TGTGCCAGCAGCTTGGCCAGGAGAGAGACCCAGTACTTC. As protein: CASSLARRETQYF.

The chain has TRBV27 and TRBJ1-5; D ambiguous. With 5 bases removed from V and 3 bases from J, the gap between germline ends came to 11 bases. The CDR3 runs 14 residues. CDR1 and CDR2 (germline): MNHEY, SMNVEV (reference sequence). Written as DNA, the CDR3 is TGTGCCAGCAGTAATCACCGGGACAATCAGCCCCAGCATTTT. It codes for CASSNHRDNQPQHF.

The rearrangement links TRBV10-2 to TRBJ2-7, with 8 bases that match TRBD1. Germline CDR1 WSHSY, CDR2 SAAADI. The CDR3 length is 15 residues. Trimming removed 6 bases from V and 2 bases from J; junction bases left unmatched: 9. The CDR3 region has the DNA TGCGCCAGCAGCGACGGACAGGGAGGAACCTACGAGCAGTACGTC. Translated: CASSDGQGGTYEQYV.

The chain carries TRBV5-1 and TRBJ1-6, with 7 bases aligning to TRBD1. The CDR3 is 14 residues long. With V trimmed by 5 bases and J by 7 bases, 6 bases remained unmatched. Germline V gene sequence: CDR1 SGHRS, CDR2 YFSETQ. CDR3 DNA: TGCGCCAGCAGATCCGGACAGGAAAATTCACCCCTCCACTTT. It specifies CASRSGQENSPLHF.

The gene calls are TRBV2 and TRBJ1-2, with a tentative D call TRBD1 (6 bases). The CDR3 loop spans 16 amino acids. CDR1 SNHLY and CDR2 FYNNEI come from the germline V gene. The V end lost 6 bases, the J end lost 3 bases, and 20 bases lay between the germline ends. CDR3 region: CASRPRGAGGDYGYTF. CDR3 in DNA: TGTGCCAGCAGACCTCGGGGGGCCGGCGGTGACTATGGCTACACCTTC.

This rearrangement joins TRBV5-4 to TRBJ1-1, with D perhaps matching TRBD1 (5 bases). CDR1 is SGHNT and CDR2 is YYREEE in the germline V gene (reference sequence). Trimming pared 2 bases from V and 5 bases from J, leaving 10 bases between. This CDR3 is 13 amino acids long. This CDR3 is CASSFGAETEAFF. The DNA for the CDR3 is TGTGCCAGCAGCTTTGGGGCAGAAACTGAAGCTTTCTTT.

This clone appeared once. The rearrangement joins TRBV5-1 to TRBJ1-5, with unresolved D. Trimming pared 0 bases from V and 8 bases from J, leaving 9 bases between. Germline CDR1 reads SGHRS; CDR2 reads YFSETQ. The CDR3 consists of 13 residues. The CDR3 DNA follows: TGCGCCAGCAGCTTGGGTGGGGAGAAGCCCCAGCATTTT. Amino acid sequence: CASSLGGEKPQHF.

The genes are TRBV7-9 and TRBJ1-4; D is possibly TRBD1 (5 bases). The CDR3 sequence is 15 residues long. Trimming pared 3 bases from V and 5 bases from J, leaving 13 bases between. Germline V gene sequence: CDR1 SEHNR, CDR2 FQNEAQ (reference sequence). CDR3 residues: CASSFGGDQNEKLFF. The DNA of the CDR3 is TGTGCCAGCAGCTTTGGGGGGGACCAAAATGAAAAACTGTTTTTT. Based on the CDR3 plus reference TRBV7-9 and TRBJ1-4, the full variable domain is DTGVSQNPRHKITKRGQNVTFRCDPISEHNRLYWYRQTLGQGPEFLTYFQNEAQLEKSRLLSDRFSAERPKGSFSTLEIQRTEQGDSAMYLCASSFGGDQNEKLFFGSGTQLSVL.

The chain combines TRBV6-5 with TRBJ1-1, with a weak D call TRBD1 (5 bases). Trimming stripped 5 bases from V and 11 bases from J, with 18 bases between. This CDR3 is 13 amino acids long. The germline CDR1 and CDR2 sequences are MNHEY and SVGAGI. In DNA, the CDR3 is TGTGCCAGCAGTCCCCGGGGAAGTGAGGGGGCTTTCTTT. Translated, it gives CASSPRGSEGAFF.

This clone occurred once. This sequence joins TRBV5-1 and TRBJ1-2, with 12 bases fitting TRBD1. V was pared by 3 bases and J by 8 bases, with 8 bases of the junction left unmatched. Germline V gene lookup returns CDR1 SGHRS and CDR2 YFSETQ. This CDR3 region has 15 residues. CDR3 nucleotides: TGCGCCAGCAGCTGGAGGGACAGGGGGCCAGGAGGCTACACCTTC. The encoded protein is CASSWRDRGPGGYTF.

CDR3 in DNA: TGCGCCAGCAGCCGGGTGGTGCAGGGAGGTTGGCGAGTACGAGAGACCCAGTACTTC. Its protein product is CASSRVVQGGWRVRETQYF. The rearrangement joins TRBV4-1 to TRBJ2-5, with D possibly matching TRBD2 (6 bases). Germline CDR1 and CDR2: MGHRA and YSYEKL. The CDR3 is made up of 19 amino acids. V lost 4 bases and J 4 bases, leaving 28 bases between the germline ends.

The rearrangement uses TRBV5-1 and TRBJ2-2; 9 bases line up with TRBD1. The CDR3 consists of 16 residues. J gave up 0 bases and V 3 bases, and 3 bases lay outside the gene matches. Germline lookup yields CDR1 SGHRS and CDR2 YFSETQ. The CDR3 region has the DNA TGCGCCAGCAGCTCGACAGGGGGGACGAACACCGGGGAGCTGTTTTTT. Protein product: CASSSTGGTNTGELFF. The whole variable domain, remainder taken from reference TRBV5-1 and TRBJ2-2, is KAGVTQTPRYLIKTRGQQVTLSCSPISGHRSVSWYQQTPGQGLQFLFEYFSETQRNKGNFPGRFSGRQFSNSRSEMNVSTLELGDSALYLCASSSTGGTNTGELFFGEGSRLTVL.

The rearrangement joins TRBV11-2 to TRBJ1-5; no reliable D call. The CDR3 sequence is 13 residues long. Germline CDR1 SGHAT, CDR2 FQNNGV. Between the trimmed V and J ends, which lost 4 bases and 1 base, there was a span of 5 bases. The CDR3 loop reads CASSYLSNQPQHF. The CDR3 DNA follows: TGTGCCAGCAGCTACCTAAGCAATCAGCCCCAGCATTTT.